The clone carrying this TCR beta chain has only one observation. What it binds is unknown. The sample comes from a study of T cell responses to AZD1222 COVID-19 vaccine. On the study more broadly: Pooled in the analysis were second doses at about 4 or about 12 weeks. Study results and limitations: Spike-specific TCRs gained breadth and depth after people received two AZD1222 doses. Epitopes outside B.1.351 and B.1.1.7 mutated regions reportedly drew nearly half of spike TCRs.

This CDR3 comprises 12 residues. CDR1 is KGHDR and CDR2 is SFDVKD in the germline V gene. The ends were cut back, 8 bases at V and 7 bases at J, with 11 bases in the middle. The assay was immunoSEQ multiplex PCR, and TCRdb's table has in-frame clones only and misses some. The table has some 160,000 clones, approximately 93% seen once. V and J are TRBV24-1 and TRBJ1-5; D call uncertain. Sequenced here: peripheral blood, sampled on day 0 of AZD1222 vaccination. This receptor was identified in an adult in good health. The CDR3 region is CATTSPIQPQHF. Written as DNA, the CDR3 is TGTGCCACCACCTCGCCTATCCAGCCCCAGCATTTT.